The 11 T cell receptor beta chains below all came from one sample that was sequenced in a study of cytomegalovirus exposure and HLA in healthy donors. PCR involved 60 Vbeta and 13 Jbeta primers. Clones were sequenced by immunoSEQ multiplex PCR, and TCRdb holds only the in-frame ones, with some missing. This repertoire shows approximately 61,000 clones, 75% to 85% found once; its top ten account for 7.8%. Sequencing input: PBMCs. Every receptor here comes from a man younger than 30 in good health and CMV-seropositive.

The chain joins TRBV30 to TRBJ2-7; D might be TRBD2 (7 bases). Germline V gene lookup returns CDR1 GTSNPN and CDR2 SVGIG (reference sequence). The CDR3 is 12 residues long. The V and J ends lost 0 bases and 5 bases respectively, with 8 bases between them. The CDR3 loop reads CAWSVGGHEQYF. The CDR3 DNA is TGTGCCTGGAGTGTGGGGGGGCACGAGCAGTACTTC.

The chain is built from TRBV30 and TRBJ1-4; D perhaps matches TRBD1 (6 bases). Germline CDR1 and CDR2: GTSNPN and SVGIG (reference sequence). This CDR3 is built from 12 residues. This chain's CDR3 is CAFQGPNEKLFF. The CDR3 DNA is TGTGCGTTCCAGGGGCCAAATGAAAAACTGTTTTTT.

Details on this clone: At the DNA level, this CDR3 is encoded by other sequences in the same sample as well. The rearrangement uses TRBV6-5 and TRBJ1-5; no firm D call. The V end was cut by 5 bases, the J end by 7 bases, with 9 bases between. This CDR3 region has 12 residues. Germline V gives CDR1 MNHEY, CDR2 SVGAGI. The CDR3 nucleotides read TGTGCCAGCAGTCCAGGAGGGCAGCCCCAGCATTTT. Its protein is CASSPGGQPQHF.

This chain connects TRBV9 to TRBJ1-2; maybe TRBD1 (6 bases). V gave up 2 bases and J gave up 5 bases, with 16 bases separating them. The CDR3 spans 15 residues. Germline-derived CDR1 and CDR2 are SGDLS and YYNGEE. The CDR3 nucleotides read TGTGCCAGCAGCGTTGGAGACAGGATATTTTATGGCTACACCTTC. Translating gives CASSVGDRIFYGYTF.

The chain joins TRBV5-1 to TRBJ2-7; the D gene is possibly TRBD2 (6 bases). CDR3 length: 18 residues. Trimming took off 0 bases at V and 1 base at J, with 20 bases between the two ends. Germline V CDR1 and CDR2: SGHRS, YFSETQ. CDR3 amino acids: CASSLVGPGRKRSYEQYF. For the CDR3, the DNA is TGCGCCAGCAGCTTGGTGGGGCCGGGGAGGAAAAGGTCCTACGAGCAGTACTTC.

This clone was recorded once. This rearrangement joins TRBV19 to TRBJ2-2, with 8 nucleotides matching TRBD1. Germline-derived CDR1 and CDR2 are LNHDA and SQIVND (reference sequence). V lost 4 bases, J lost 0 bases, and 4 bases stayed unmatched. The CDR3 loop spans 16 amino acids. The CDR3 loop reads CASSRDRPSNTGELFF. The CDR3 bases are TGTGCCAGTAGTAGGGACAGGCCGTCGAACACCGGGGAGCTGTTTTTT.

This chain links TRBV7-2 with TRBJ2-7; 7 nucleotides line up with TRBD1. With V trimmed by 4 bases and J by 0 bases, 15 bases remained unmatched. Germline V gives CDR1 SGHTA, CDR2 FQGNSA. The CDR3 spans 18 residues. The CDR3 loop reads CASSSEGAGGLSSYEQYF. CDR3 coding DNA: TGTGCCAGCAGCTCCGAGGGGGCAGGAGGACTCAGCTCCTACGAGCAGTACTTC.

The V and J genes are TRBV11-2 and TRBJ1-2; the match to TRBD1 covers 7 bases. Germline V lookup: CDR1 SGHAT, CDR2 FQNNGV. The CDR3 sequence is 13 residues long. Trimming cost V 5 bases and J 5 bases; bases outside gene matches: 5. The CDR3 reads CASSAFRGYGYTF. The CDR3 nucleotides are TGTGCCAGCAGCGCGTTCAGGGGGTATGGCTACACCTTC. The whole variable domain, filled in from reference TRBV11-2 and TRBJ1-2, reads EAGVAQSPRYKIIEKRQSVAFWCNPISGHATLYWYQQILGQGPKLLIQFQNNGVVDDSQLPKDRFSAERLKGVDSTLKIQPAKLEDSAVYLCASSAFRGYGYTFGSGTRLTVV.

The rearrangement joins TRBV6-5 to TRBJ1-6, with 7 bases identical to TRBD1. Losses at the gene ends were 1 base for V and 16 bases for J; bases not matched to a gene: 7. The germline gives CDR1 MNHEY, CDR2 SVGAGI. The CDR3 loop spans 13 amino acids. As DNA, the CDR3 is TGTGCCAGCAGTTACTACCTCCGGGACAGTCTCCACTTT. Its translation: CASSYYLRDSLHF.

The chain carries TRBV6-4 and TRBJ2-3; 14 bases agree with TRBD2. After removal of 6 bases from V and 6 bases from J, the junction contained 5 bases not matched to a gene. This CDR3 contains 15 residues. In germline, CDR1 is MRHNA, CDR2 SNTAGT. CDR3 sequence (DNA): TGTGCCAGCAGCCGACTAGCGGGAGGGCCCGATACGCAGTATTTT. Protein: CASSRLAGGPDTQYF.

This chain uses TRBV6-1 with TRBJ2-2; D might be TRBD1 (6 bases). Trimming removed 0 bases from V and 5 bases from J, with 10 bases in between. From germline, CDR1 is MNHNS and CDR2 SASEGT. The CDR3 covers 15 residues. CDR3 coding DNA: TGTGCCAGCAGTGAAGCACAGGGATATACCGGGGAGCTGTTTTTT. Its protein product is CASSEAQGYTGELFF.